One sample yielded the 21 T cell receptor beta chains listed below, sequenced in a study of post-analysis software for immune sequencing data. Overall study findings and caveats: Controls showed lower frequencies than patients for roughly 5 TRBV segments, and TRBV5-6, TRBV5-1 and TRBV20-1 were among these.

Unique molecular identifiers were built into the TCR beta cDNA libraries. TCRdb reanalysed the PCR reads using MiXCR and keeps one entry per CDR3 protein. The data show 400,000 to 500,000 distinct CDR3 sequences, less than 40% seen once. The antigens these receptors bind are not known. The sample consisted of blood. These receptors originate from a girl aged 2-10 years with multiple sclerosis.

The chain joins TRBV9 to TRBJ2-7; 10 bases match TRBD2. The length of the CDR3 is 17 residues. Germline CDR1 and CDR2: SGDLS and YYNGEE. J gave up 4 bases and V 3 bases, and 13 bases lay outside the gene matches. This chain's CDR3 is CASSASSGLAGEYEQYF. The DNA of the CDR3 is TGTGCCAGCAGCGCCTCCTCGGGGCTAGCGGGAGAGTACGAGCAGTACTTC.

This sequence joins TRBV12-3 or TRBV12-4 and TRBJ1-5; 10 bases match TRBD1. V trimming: 5 bases; J trimming: 2 bases; junction bases outside the gene matches: 9. CDR3 length: 17 residues. The CDR3 DNA follows: TGTGCCAGCAGTCCTTGGACAGGGGGAGAGGGCAATCAGCCCCAGCATTTT. Translation gives CASSPWTGGEGNQPQHF.

This clonotype was found a few times. The genes are TRBV5-1 and TRBJ1-2; TRBD1 matches at 7 bases. The CDR3 is 15 amino acids. V trimming: 4 bases; J trimming: 6 bases; junction bases outside the gene matches: 12. Germline values: CDR1 SGHRS, CDR2 YFSETQ. CDR3 DNA: TGCGCCAGCAGCATACGGACAGGTAGCGGAGATGGCTACACCTTC. This encodes CASSIRTGSGDGYTF.

V is TRBV20-1 and J is TRBJ2-7, with D unresolved. Trimming took 5 bases from V and 0 from J, leaving 14 bases between them. The CDR3 spans 14 residues. The V gene's germline CDR1 is DFQATT and CDR2 SNEGSKA (reference sequence). Written as DNA, the CDR3 is TGCAGTGCTGACCCCGGGTTGTACTCCTACGAGCAGTACTTC. Translation gives CSADPGLYSYEQYF.

The chain employs TRBV12-3 or TRBV12-4 and TRBJ1-6, with D possibly being TRBD1 (5 bases). This CDR3 comprises 16 residues. V lost 6 bases and J 7 bases, leaving 19 bases between the germline ends. The CDR3 DNA reads as TGTGCCAGCAGCCGGCTGGGAGAAGGGGCGAATTCACCCCTCCACTTT. It yields the protein CASSRLGEGANSPLHF.

The chain employs TRBV7-6 and TRBJ1-2; 7 nucleotides agree with TRBD1. The CDR3 has 15 residues. Germline loops: CDR1 SGHVS, CDR2 FNYEAQ. J gave up 1 base and V 5 bases, and 7 bases lay outside the gene matches. The CDR3 bases are TGTGCCAGCAGCGAACGACAGGGTCTTAACTATGGCTACACCTTC. Translating gives CASSERQGLNYGYTF.

CDR3 bases: TGTGCCAGCAGTAGAGAACTCCAAGAGACCCAGTACTTC. This translates into CASSRELQETQYF. The J gene is TRBJ2-5, the V gene TRBV6-2 or TRBV6-3; no reliable D call. This CDR3 comprises 13 residues. Between the trimmed V and J ends, which lost 5 bases and 1 base, there was a span of 8 bases. The germline V gene has CDR1 MNHEY and CDR2 SVGEGT.

The rearrangement uses TRBV6-2 or TRBV6-3 and TRBJ2-7, with a tentative D call TRBD1 (5 bases). The CDR3 sequence is 13 residues long. The germline V gene has CDR1 MNHEY and CDR2 SVGEGT. V lost 10 bases and J 2 bases, leaving 15 bases between the germline ends. CDR3: CATVQGFPYEQYF. CDR3 nucleotide sequence: TGTGCCACTGTGCAGGGCTTCCCCTACGAGCAGTACTTC.

The sample holds a few counts of this clonotype. V and J are TRBV2 and TRBJ2-5, with TRBD1 as a possible D gene (6 bases). V shed 7 bases and J shed 3 bases, with 15 bases lying between them. This CDR3 is built from 14 residues. Germline loops: CDR1 SNHLY, CDR2 FYNNEI. The CDR3 bases are TGTGCCAGCACCAAAGCGACAGGAAAAGAGACCCAGTACTTC. It yields the protein CASTKATGKETQYF.

The genes are TRBV21-1 and TRBJ2-7; TRBD1 is the table's D call, not checked against the DNA. TRBV21-1 is deemed a pseudogene. CDR3 length equals 20 residues. CDR3 residues: CASSKVPPSRPASPSYEQYF. The CDR3 bases are TGTGCCAGCAGCAAAGTTCCACCTTCTCGCCCGGCGAGCCCATCCTACGAGCAGTACTTC.

This chain uses TRBV7-2 with TRBJ2-1; 15 bases match TRBD2. Trimming removed 5 bases from V and 2 bases from J; junction bases left unmatched: 1. Germline V gene lookup returns CDR1 SGHTA and CDR2 FQGNSA. The CDR3 spans 16 residues. The CDR3 DNA sequence: TGTGCCAGCAGCCGGACTAGCGGGGGGGCCTACAATGAGCAGTTCTTC. As protein: CASSRTSGGAYNEQFF.

The rearrangement uses TRBV11-2 and TRBJ1-1, with TRBD1 matching 7 bases. Germline V gene lookup returns CDR1 SGHAT and CDR2 FQNNGV. This CDR3 has 15 residues. V lost 6 bases, J lost 1 base, and 8 bases stayed unmatched. The CDR3 reads CASSTLDRKNTEAFF. The DNA of the CDR3 is TGTGCCAGCAGTACCCTGGACAGGAAGAACACTGAAGCTTTCTTT.

CDR3: CASSQVARGGGGNEKLFF. Here the CDR3 DNA reads TGTGCCAGCAGCCAAGTGGCCAGGGGAGGGGGTGGTAATGAAAAACTGTTTTTT. The rearrangement joins TRBV4-2 to TRBJ1-4; tentative D call: TRBD1 (6 bases). The germline CDR1 and CDR2 sequences are LGHNA and YNFKEQ. Trimming took off 1 base at V and 4 bases at J, with 19 bases between the two ends. The length of the CDR3 is 18 residues.

The chain couples TRBV12-3 or TRBV12-4 to TRBJ2-4; D is perhaps TRBD2 (6 bases). Judging by the DNA end, TRBJ2-5 fits better; the J call may be wrong. CDR3 length: 13 amino acids. CDR3 sequence (DNA): TGTGCCAGCAGTTTAGACAAGGAGGGGACCCAGTACTTC. Protein product: CASSLDKEGTQYF.

The rearrangement links TRBV7-9 to TRBJ1-1; D is unresolved. V was clipped by 1 base and J by 1 base, with 10 bases between them. The CDR3 is made up of 15 amino acids. Germline V CDR1 and CDR2: SEHNR, FQNEAQ (reference sequence). DNA of the CDR3: TGTGCCAGCAGCTTAGGGAGTTCGGGGAACACTGAAGCTTTCTTT. This codes for CASSLGSSGNTEAFF.

The chain has TRBV4-1 and TRBJ2-5; maybe TRBD2 (5 bases). CDR3 length equals 14 residues. Between the trimmed V and J ends, which lost 3 bases and 11 bases, there was a span of 19 bases. The V gene's germline CDR1 is MGHRA and CDR2 YSYEKL. In nucleotides, the CDR3 is TGCGCCAGCAGCCACCTGGTGGCGGGCAATGAGCAGTACTTC. The encoded protein is CASSHLVAGNEQYF.

The V gene is TRBV5-1, the J gene TRBJ2-2; TRBD1 aligns across 11 bases. The germline V gene encodes CDR1 SGHRS and CDR2 YFSETQ. V shed 3 bases and J 3 bases; nucleotides not matched to a gene: 4. The CDR3 has 16 amino acids. CDR3 in DNA: TGCGCCAGCAGCTACCTGGGACAGGGGGACACCGGGGAGCTGTTTTTT. Translating gives CASSYLGQGDTGELFF.

The chain carries TRBV3-1 and TRBJ2-1; the D is unclear. Gene TRBJ2-7 matches the end of the DNA better, so the J call may be wrong. Germline assignment: CDR1 LGHDT and CDR2 YNNKEL (reference sequence). The CDR3 contains 12 residues. For the CDR3, the DNA is TGTGCCATCCGTCACGTGGCCGACGAGCAGTACTTC. Translation: CAIRHVADEQYF.

The V gene is TRBV4-1, the J gene TRBJ1-4, with TRBD1 matching over 9 bases. With 3 bases clipped from V and 5 bases from J, the junction kept 13 bases outside the gene matches. This CDR3 is built from 18 residues. CDR1 MGHRA and CDR2 YSYEKL come from the germline V gene. The CDR3 spells CASSQVPGQGRWNEKLFF. CDR3 in DNA: TGCGCCAGCAGCCAGGTCCCGGGACAGGGACGGTGGAATGAAAAACTGTTTTTT.

This clonotype was detected only a few times. The J gene is TRBJ2-1, the V gene TRBV4-3; TRBD1 matches at 7 bases. Germline V gene data show CDR1 as LGHNA and CDR2 as YSLEER. Germline trimming cut 2 bases from V and 5 bases from J; bases unmatched to any gene: 9. This CDR3 contains 16 residues. The CDR3 sequence: CASSQTDRDWDNEQFF. CDR3 sequence (DNA): TGCGCCAGCAGCCAAACCGACAGGGATTGGGACAATGAGCAGTTCTTC.

The V gene is TRBV6-2 or TRBV6-3, the J gene TRBJ2-5; TRBD2 agrees at 11 bases. J gave up 3 bases and V 4 bases, and 4 bases lay outside the gene matches. CDR3 size: 15 residues. Looked up from germline, CDR1 is MNHEY and CDR2 is SVGEGT. The chain's CDR3 is CASSWGTSGKETQYF. The DNA of the CDR3 is TGTGCCAGCAGTTGGGGGACTAGCGGAAAAGAGACCCAGTACTTC.